This TCR beta chain was sequenced in a study of cytomegalovirus exposure and HLA in healthy donors. This clone was seen more than once but under ten times. The CDR3 has 13 amino acids. Germline V gives CDR1 MNHNS, CDR2 SASEGT. V was shortened by 10 bases and J by 0 bases, with 12 bases between the two germline ends. The PCR used 60 Vbeta and 13 Jbeta primers. The data were produced by immunoSEQ multiplex PCR, yet TCRdb's version contains in-frame clones alone and is incomplete. The repertoire has 55,000 to 70,000 clones, around four fifths of them found once; the top ten carry roughly 5%. This clonotype originated in a male donor in good health and CMV-seropositive. The chain couples TRBV6-1 to TRBJ1-1; a weak D match, TRBD1 (5 bases). Sequenced: PBMCs. The CDR3 sequence: CAITGRVNTEAFF. The CDR3 DNA follows: TGTGCCATCACAGGACGAGTGAACACTGAAGCTTTCTTT.